Listed below are T cell receptor beta chains from one sample, sequenced in a study of identical twins. Each CDR3 protein gets one entry after TCRdb re-called the 5' RACE reads with MiXCR. The sample shows about 660,000 distinct CDR3 sequences, 8.6% of them seen only once. These records were also assigned to another study, of yellow fever vaccine responses in identical twins.

Specimen: PBMCs. The receptors were gathered from a woman aged 18-29 years in good health. Both conserved end residues are part of each CDR3. The order of the fields is CDR3 length, D gene, V gene, clone size, J gene, CDR3 DNA, CDR3 protein. A D gene is named only where the DNA matches it firmly. Rows give clone size only sometimes, using once, few, many, or a class for an expanded clone.

>15|TRBD1|TRBV25-1|many|TRBJ2-5
TGTGCCAGCAGTGAATCCACAGGGGGCAGAGAGACCCAGTACTTC
CASSESTGGRETQYF
>11|.|TRBV20-1|.|TRBJ2-7
TGCAGTGCTAGTCACACCTACGAGCAGTACTTC
CSASHTYEQYF
>16|.|TRBV28|many|TRBJ2-1
TGTGCCAGCAGACAGAGCTCGGGGGATTCCTACAATGAGCAGTTCTTC
CASRQSSGDSYNEQFF
>13|.|TRBV6-1|few|TRBJ1-6
TGTGCCAGCAAACAGGATCAAGGTTCACCCCTCCACTTT
CASKQDQGSPLHF
>14|.|TRBV7-9|many|TRBJ2-7
TGTGCCAGCAGCTTAGAAGGATACTCCTACGAGCAGTACTTC
CASSLEGYSYEQYF
>14|.|TRBV5-1|few|TRBJ2-7
TGCGCCAGCAGCTTGAGACGGGGCCCCTACGAGCAGTACTTC
CASSLRRGPYEQYF
>13|TRBD1|TRBV6-6|few|TRBJ2-7
TGTGCCAGCAGTTTCGACAGGGTAGAAGAGCAGTACTTC
CASSFDRVEEQYF
>15|.|TRBV10-3|.|TRBJ2-1
TGTGCCATCAGTTCACCAAGGGACATCTACAATGAGCAGTTCTTC
CAISSPRDIYNEQFF
>15|.|TRBV6-2/TRBV6-3|many|TRBJ1-2
TGTGCCAGCAGTGCGGACAGCGAAACCCTCTATGGCTACACCTTC
CASSADSETLYGYTF
>11|TRBD2|TRBV6-2/TRBV6-3|.|TRBJ2-7
TGTGCCAGCGGACTAGCGGGAGGTCGGTACTTC
CASGLAGGRYF
>13|.|TRBV14|.|TRBJ2-2
TGTGCCAGCAGCCAAACAGGGCTCGGGGAGCTGTTTTTT
CASSQTGLGELFF
>15|.|TRBV4-3|few|TRBJ2-6
TGCGCCAGCAGCCCGGGCAGGTTGGGGGCCAACGTCCTGACTTTC
CASSPGRLGANVLTF
>14|TRBD2|TRBV4-3|many|TRBJ2-1
TGCGCCAGCAGCCCGAATCCCGTTGCGGGAGTAAAGTTCTTC
CASSPNPVAGVKFF
>14|.|TRBV12-3/TRBV12-4|few|TRBJ2-7
TGTGCCAGCAGCCCCCTCCCTGGGGCGGGGGAGCAGTACTTC
CASSPLPGAGEQYF
>14|.|TRBV5-1|few|TRBJ1-6
TGCGCCAGCAGTTCCGGGACGAGGAATTCACCCCTCCACTTT
CASSSGTRNSPLHF
>17|TRBD2|TRBV10-3|.|TRBJ2-1
TGTGCCATCAGTGTTTCTCTAGCGGCGAGCTCCTACAATGAGCAGTTCTTC
CAISVSLAASSYNEQFF
>10|.|TRBV20-1|many|TRBJ1-1
TGCAGTGCCAGTGGCACTGAAGCTTTCTTT
CSASGTEAFF
>14|.|TRBV20-1|few|TRBJ2-1
TGCAGTGCTAGACCTGACAGCCTATACAATGAGCAGTTCTTC
CSARPDSLYNEQFF
>14|.|TRBV6-1|.|TRBJ2-7
TGTGCCAGCAGTCCCGATGCAACCCCCTACGAGCAGTACTTC
CASSPDATPYEQYF
>12|TRBD2|TRBV11-1|.|TRBJ2-7
TGTGCCAGCAGCTCGGGACTAGTGGAGCAGTACTTC
CASSSGLVEQYF
>16|.|TRBV12-3/TRBV12-4|.|TRBJ2-7
TGTGCCAGCAGCGGGAGGGGGACAGGCCTCCACTACGAGCAGTACTTC
CASSGRGTGLHYEQYF
>14|.|TRBV6-5|many|TRBJ2-7
TGTGCCAGCAGTTACGAAGTGGACGGATACGAGCAGTACTTC
CASSYEVDGYEQYF
>13|.|TRBV9|.|TRBJ2-7
TGTGCCAGCAGCGGAGGGGGGGCGGACGAGCAGTACTTC
CASSGGGADEQYF
>15|.|TRBV4-2|few|TRBJ2-2
TGTGCCAGCAGCCAAGACCTCCCCGACACCGGGGAGCTGTTTTTT
CASSQDLPDTGELFF